This TCR beta chain appears in the sequencing data of a study of T cells in Graves' hyperthyroidism and ophthalmopathy. The germline gives CDR1 LGHDT, CDR2 YNNKEL (reference sequence). This CDR3 comprises 15 residues. V shed 3 bases and J 6 bases; nucleotides not matched to a gene: 6. This clonotype was counted at least ten times. The source material, RNA transcripts, was used to amplify TCR beta CDR3 regions. HTBI primers were the set used in a first-round RT-PCR of the TCR CDR3. TCRdb fed the multiplex PCR reads into MiXCR, producing one record per CDR3 protein. The sample consists of more than 450,000 distinct CDR3 sequences, approximately 14% of them appearing once.

Source material: blood. This clonotype was obtained from a woman in her 40s with Graves' hyperthyroidism. This rearrangement joins TRBV3-1 to TRBJ2-7, with TRBD1 identical over 12 bases. The CDR3 coding sequence is TGTGCCAGCAGCCAGGGTGGGACAGGGGGCGGCGAGCAGTACTTC. It specifies CASSQGGTGGGEQYF.